A single sample gave rise to the 25 T cell receptor beta chains below, sequenced in a study of identical twins. Using its own MiXCR run on the 5' RACE reads, TCRdb lists one record per CDR3 protein. The sample records some 1,700,000 distinct CDR3 sequences, roughly a third being singletons. Sequenced: cord blood. The receptors here all came from a newborn girl in good health.

The rearrangement uses TRBV5-1 and TRBJ2-2; D gene unclear. This CDR3 comprises 15 residues. The V end lost 0 bases, the J end lost 1 base, and 7 bases lay between the germline ends. CDR1 SGHRS and CDR2 YFSETQ come from the germline V gene. The CDR3 reads CASSLATVNTGELFF. DNA for the CDR3: TGCGCCAGCAGCTTGGCCACCGTGAACACCGGGGAGCTGTTTTTT.

The chain joins TRBV15 to TRBJ2-7; tentative D call: TRBD1 (6 bases). The DNA matches TRBJ2-5 better at its end, which makes the J call doubtful. This CDR3 spans 14 amino acids. Germline values: CDR1 LNHNV, CDR2 YYDKDF (reference sequence). The CDR3 region is CATSRGAGEETQYF. The CDR3 region has the DNA TGTGCCACCAGCAGAGGGGCAGGGGAGGAGACCCAGTACTTC.

J is TRBJ2-7 and V is TRBV4-2, with 7 bases aligning to TRBD2. This CDR3 is 15 amino acids long. The ends lost 0 bases at V and 4 bases at J; junction bases unmatched: 6. CDR1 and CDR2 from the germline V gene are LGHNA and YNFKEQ. CDR3 loop: CASSQEGGGVYEQYF. As DNA, the CDR3 is TGTGCCAGCAGCCAAGAGGGCGGGGGTGTTTACGAGCAGTACTTC.

There are a few counts of this clonotype. The CDR3 coding sequence is TGTGCCAGCAGCCCAGGGAGGTGGGAGTTGCGGAACACTGAAGCTTTCTTT. Protein sequence: CASSPGRWELRNTEAFF. This rearrangement joins TRBV7-8 to TRBJ1-1; possibly TRBD1 for D (5 bases). The CDR3 runs 17 residues. Germline assignment: CDR1 SGHVS and CDR2 FQNEAQ. Between the trimmed V and J ends, which lost 5 bases and 1 base, there was a span of 20 bases.

The V gene is TRBV7-2, the J gene TRBJ2-4, with D unclear. With 1 base removed from V and 1 base from J, the gap between germline ends came to 11 bases. CDR3 length equals 16 residues. CDR1 and CDR2 from the germline V gene are SGHTA and FQGNSA. The CDR3 sequence is CASSLVAALAKNIQYF. In DNA form, the CDR3 reads TGTGCCAGCAGCTTAGTAGCAGCCTTGGCCAAAAACATTCAGTACTTC.

Of note for this clonotype: Germline is not matched at one junction end, which may reflect a read error. V gene TRBV6-1 combines with J gene TRBJ2-3; TRBD2 agrees at 11 bases. The CDR3 spans 15 residues. Per the germline V gene, CDR1 is MNHNS and CDR2 is SASEGT. CDR3 in amino acids: CASSEATSGADTQYF. The CDR3 DNA reads TGCGCCAGCAGTGAAGCGACTAGCGGGGCGGATACGCAGTATTTT.

This clonotype was counted between two and nine times. The chain recombines TRBV28 with TRBJ2-7; 7 bases match TRBD2. Trimming took 6 bases from V and 4 from J; bases not matched to a gene: 9. The CDR3 has 14 amino acids. Germline V lookup: CDR1 MDHEN, CDR2 SYDVKM. The CDR3 DNA is TGTGCCAGCAGCCTTTGGGGGGGGGAGTACGAGCAGTACTTC. Its translation: CASSLWGGEYEQYF.

This clonotype was counted between two and nine times. This sequence joins TRBV7-9 and TRBJ2-5, with 8 bases that match TRBD1. Germline CDR1 is SEHNR and CDR2 is FQNEAQ (reference sequence). Unmatched junction bases numbered 2, after V lost 5 bases and J lost 0 bases. CDR3 length equals 14 residues. For the CDR3, the DNA is TGTGCCAGCAGCCGGACAGGGTACCAAGAGACCCAGTACTTC. Protein sequence: CASSRTGYQETQYF.

The chain is built from TRBV6-5 and TRBJ2-2; either TRBD1 or TRBD2 may fit D (5 bases each). V shed 1 base and J shed 5 bases, with 11 bases lying between them. This CDR3 region has 15 residues. Per the germline V gene, CDR1 is MNHEY and CDR2 is SVGAGI. The CDR3 reads CASSYWGRKTGELFF. CDR3 DNA: TGTGCCAGCAGTTACTGGGGACGAAAGACCGGGGAGCTGTTTTTT.

Here the CDR3 reads CASSQEREHSYNEQFF. The CDR3 bases are TGTGCCAGCAGCCAGGAGCGGGAGCATTCCTACAATGAGCAGTTCTTC. V gene TRBV14 combines with J gene TRBJ2-1; 8 bases align to TRBD2. After removal of 3 bases from V and 1 base from J, the junction contained 5 bases not matched to a gene. The CDR3 has 16 residues. Germline lookup yields CDR1 SGHDN and CDR2 FVKESK.

Many counts were recorded for this clonotype. The chain combines TRBV6-1 with TRBJ2-3; 8 bases agree with TRBD1. The CDR3 has 14 amino acids. The trim removed 7 bases at V and 2 bases at J, leaving 5 bases unmatched. Germline V CDR1 and CDR2: MNHNS, SASEGT. DNA of the CDR3: TGTGCCAGCATGCCGGACAGGGACACAGATACGCAGTATTTT. The encoded protein is CASMPDRDTDTQYF.

This chain joins TRBV21-1 and TRBJ2-7. TRBV21-1 is noted as a pseudogene. The length of the CDR3 is 17 residues. The CDR3 region is CASSKNQHGGRPYEQYF. DNA of the CDR3: TGTGCCAGCAGCAAAAACCAACACGGTGGCAGGCCCTACGAGCAGTACTTC.

The rearrangement links TRBV20-1 to TRBJ2-1, with 11 bases matching TRBD1. CDR3 length: 15 residues. Germline trimming cut 1 base from V and 9 bases from J; bases unmatched to any gene: 8. Germline-derived CDR1 and CDR2 are DFQATT and SNEGSKA (reference sequence). CDR3 sequence: CSARVWDRGNSEQFF. The CDR3 nucleotides read TGCAGTGCTAGAGTGTGGGACAGGGGGAACAGTGAGCAGTTCTTC.

The rearrangement joins TRBV5-1 to TRBJ2-1, with 10 bases fitting TRBD1. Germline CDR1 reads SGHRS; CDR2 reads YFSETQ. Trimming took 4 bases from V and 4 from J; bases not matched to a gene: 5. The CDR3 contains 15 residues. CDR3 nucleotides: TGCGCCAGCAGCGCGGGACAGGGGATTTACAATGAGCAGTTCTTC. The encoded protein is CASSAGQGIYNEQFF.

This rearrangement joins TRBV4-1 to TRBJ2-5; TRBD1 matches at 7 bases. Germline V gives CDR1 MGHRA, CDR2 YSYEKL. This CDR3 has 15 residues. Unmatched junction bases numbered 7, after V lost 5 bases and J lost 1 base. CDR3 loop: CASSTRTGVQETQYF. The CDR3 coding sequence is TGCGCCAGCAGCACCAGAACAGGGGTCCAAGAGACCCAGTACTTC.

This clonotype was seen a few times. Here the CDR3 reads CSASTQRGQFF. Here the CDR3 DNA reads TGCAGTGCTTCCACGCAGCGGGGGCAGTTCTTC. The genes are TRBV20-1 and TRBJ2-1; the match to TRBD2 covers 7 bases. V shed 5 bases and J 12 bases; nucleotides not matched to a gene: 7. CDR1 is DFQATT, CDR2 SNEGSKA, per germline (reference sequence). This CDR3 is built from 11 residues.

The rearrangement joins TRBV7-9 to TRBJ2-1; TRBD2 matches at 8 bases. The CDR3 consists of 16 residues. After removal of 6 bases from V and 4 bases from J, the junction contained 11 bases not matched to a gene. Germline V lookup: CDR1 SEHNR, CDR2 FQNEAQ (reference sequence). CDR3 in amino acids: CASRPFSGGGYNEQFF. The CDR3 DNA sequence: TGTGCCAGCAGGCCTTTTTCGGGAGGGGGTTACAATGAGCAGTTCTTC.

This clonotype was seen only a few times. The V call is TRBV4-2, the J call TRBJ2-1; 7 positions agree with TRBD2. Germline V CDR1 and CDR2: LGHNA, YNFKEQ. The CDR3 has 18 residues. V lost 4 bases, J lost 0 bases, and 12 bases stayed unmatched. The CDR3 nucleotides read TGTGCCAGCAGCCCTTGGGGGATTGGCGGGAGCTCCTACAATGAGCAGTTCTTC. Amino acid sequence: CASSPWGIGGSSYNEQFF.

The J gene is TRBJ2-1, the V gene TRBV20-1, with 11 bases matching TRBD2. The trim removed 6 bases at V and 7 bases at J, leaving 11 bases unmatched. The CDR3 sequence is 15 residues long. CDR1 DFQATT and CDR2 SNEGSKA come from the germline V gene (reference sequence). In DNA, the CDR3 is TGCAGTGCAAAATTAGCGGGGGGGCGGTTGAATGAGCAGTTCTTC. Protein: CSAKLAGGRLNEQFF.

The table lists this clonotype with a few counts. V usage is TRBV5-6 and J usage is TRBJ2-2; weak D call: TRBD2 (5 bases). Germline V lookup: CDR1 SGHDT, CDR2 YYEEEE. The V end was cut by 4 bases, the J end by 2 bases, with 12 bases between. The CDR3 consists of 15 residues. CDR3 in amino acids: CASSDPRGNTGELFF. For the CDR3, the DNA is TGTGCCAGCAGCGACCCTCGGGGTAACACCGGGGAGCTGTTTTTT.

This chain joins TRBV6-2 or TRBV6-3 and TRBJ2-2; perhaps TRBD2 as D (5 bases). Germline V lookup: CDR1 MNHEY, CDR2 SVGEGT. CDR3 size: 17 residues. V lost 0 bases, J lost 3 bases, and 14 bases lay in between. The CDR3 loop reads CASSYSGWTHYTGELFF. In nucleotides, the CDR3 is TGTGCCAGCAGTTACTCCGGATGGACTCACTACACCGGGGAGCTGTTTTTT.

The chain uses TRBV15 and TRBJ1-5, with a tentative D call TRBD1 (6 bases). V was cut by 5 bases and J by 5 bases, with 10 bases left in between. CDR3 length equals 13 residues. Germline CDR1 LNHNV, CDR2 YYDKDF (reference sequence). CDR3 sequence (DNA): TGTGCCACCAGCCGGAGACAGGATCAGCCCCAGCATTTT. Translating it yields CATSRRQDQPQHF. The full variable domain, rest sourced from reference TRBV15 and TRBJ1-5, is DAMVIQNPRYQVTQFGKPVTLSCSQTLNHNVMYWYQQKSSQAPKLLFHYYDKDFNNEADTPDNFQSRRPNTSFCFLDIRSPGLGDTAMYLCATSRRQDQPQHFGDGTRLSIL.

This rearrangement joins TRBV18 to TRBJ2-3, with a weak D call TRBD2 (6 bases). The CDR3 consists of 16 residues. Germline values: CDR1 KGHSH, CDR2 LQKENI. Trimming cost V 3 bases and J 1 base, with 14 bases left between them. CDR3: CASSPRAGRGTDTQYF. The CDR3 nucleotides read TGTGCCAGCTCACCCAGGGCGGGAAGAGGCACAGATACGCAGTATTTT.

This clonotype occurred a few times. The chain uses TRBV5-1 and TRBJ2-2; D remains ambiguous. CDR1 and CDR2 from the germline V gene are SGHRS and YFSETQ. Deletions cut 4 bases from V and 0 bases from J, with 7 bases between. The CDR3 contains 14 residues. Here the CDR3 reads CASSVDANTGELFF. DNA for the CDR3: TGCGCCAGCAGCGTGGACGCGAACACCGGGGAGCTGTTTTTT.

This chain links TRBV10-3 with TRBJ2-1; TRBD1 is a possible D gene (5 bases). Germline V CDR1 and CDR2: ENHRY, SYGVKD. The CDR3 totals 12 residues. V was trimmed by 1 base and J by 10 bases, leaving 8 bases between them. The CDR3 protein is CAISEWKGEQFF. In DNA form, the CDR3 reads TGTGCCATCAGTGAGTGGAAGGGGGAGCAGTTCTTC.